The sequence of this T cell receptor (beta chain) was determined in a study of T-cell reconstitution after alpha-beta-depleted transplantation in children. Trimming removed 1 base at V and 4 bases at J, with 12 bases between. Germline V gene sequence: CDR1 SQVTM, CDR2 ANQGSEA. CDR3 length: 14 amino acids. This clonotype was observed many times. Using unique molecular identifiers, the investigators prepared the TCRbeta library. MiXCR was run by TCRdb on the PCR reads, yielding one entry per CDR3 protein. The sample includes about 610,000 distinct CDR3 sequences, about 10% of them seen just once. This clonotype originated in a human donor who donated a stem cell graft to a child with acute myeloid leukemia. The sequenced sample was PBMCs from the stem cell graft donor, obtained from the stem cell graft. This chain links TRBV29-1 with TRBJ2-3, with a possible D match to TRBD2 (6 bases). CDR3 nucleotide sequence: TGCAGCGTTGAAGGCGGGAACGGAGCAGATACGCAGTATTTT. This gives the protein CSVEGGNGADTQYF.